This T cell receptor beta chain was captured in a study of early T cells in non-severe SARS-CoV-2 infection. TCRdb ran MiXCR on the 5' RACE reads and lists one entry per CDR3 protein. This table has around 70,000 distinct CDR3 sequences, 12% appearing once. Many counts were recorded for this clonotype. There are 14 residues in the CDR3. The ends were cut back, 2 bases at V and 6 bases at J, with 17 bases in the middle. Germline V gene lookup returns CDR1 DFQATT and CDR2 SNEGSKA (reference sequence). The sequence derives from an adult who was a healthcare worker with PCR-confirmed SARS-CoV-2 infection or an uninfected control (not recorded which). The sequencing sample was made of whole blood. The chain couples TRBV20-1 to TRBJ2-7; a possible D gene is TRBD1 (5 bases). CDR3 DNA sequence: TGCAGTGCTAGAATCGACAGTAATCGGCTCGAGCAGTACTTC. Its translation is CSARIDSNRLEQYF.